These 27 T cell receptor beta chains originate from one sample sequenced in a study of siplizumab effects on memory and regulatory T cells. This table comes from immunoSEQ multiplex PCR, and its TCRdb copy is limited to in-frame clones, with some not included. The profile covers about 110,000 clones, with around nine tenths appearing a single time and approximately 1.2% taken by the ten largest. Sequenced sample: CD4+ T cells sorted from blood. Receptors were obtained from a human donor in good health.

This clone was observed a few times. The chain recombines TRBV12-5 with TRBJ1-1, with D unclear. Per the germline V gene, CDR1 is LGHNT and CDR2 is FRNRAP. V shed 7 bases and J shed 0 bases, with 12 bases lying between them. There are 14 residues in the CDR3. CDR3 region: CASAPWQLNTEAFF. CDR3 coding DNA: TGTGCTAGTGCCCCGTGGCAGTTGAACACTGAAGCTTTCTTT.

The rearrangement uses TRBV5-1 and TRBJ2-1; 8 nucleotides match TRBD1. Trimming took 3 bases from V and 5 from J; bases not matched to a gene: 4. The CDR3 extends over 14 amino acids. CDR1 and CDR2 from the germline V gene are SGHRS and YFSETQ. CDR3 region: CASSSQDRDNEQFF. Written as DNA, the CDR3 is TGCGCCAGCAGCTCCCAGGACAGGGACAATGAGCAGTTCTTC.

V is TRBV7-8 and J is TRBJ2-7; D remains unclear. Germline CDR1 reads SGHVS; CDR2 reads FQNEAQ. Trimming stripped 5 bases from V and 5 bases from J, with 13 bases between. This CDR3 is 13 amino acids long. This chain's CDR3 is CASSPQFVDEQYF. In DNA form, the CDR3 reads TGTGCCAGCAGCCCGCAATTTGTAGACGAGCAGTACTTC.

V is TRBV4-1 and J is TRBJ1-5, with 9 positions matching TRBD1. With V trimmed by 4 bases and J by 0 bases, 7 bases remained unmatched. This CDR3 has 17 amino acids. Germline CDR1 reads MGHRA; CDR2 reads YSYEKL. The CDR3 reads CASSPGQGPYSNQPQHF. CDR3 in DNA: TGCGCCAGCAGCCCTGGACAGGGGCCCTATAGCAATCAGCCCCAGCATTTT.

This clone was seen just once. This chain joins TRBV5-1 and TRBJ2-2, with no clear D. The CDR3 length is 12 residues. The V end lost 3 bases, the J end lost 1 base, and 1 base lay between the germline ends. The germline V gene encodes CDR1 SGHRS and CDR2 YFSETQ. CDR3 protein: CASSWNTGELFF. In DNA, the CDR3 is TGCGCCAGCAGCTGGAACACCGGGGAGCTGTTTTTT. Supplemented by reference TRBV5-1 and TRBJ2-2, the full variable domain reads KAGVTQTPRYLIKTRGQQVTLSCSPISGHRSVSWYQQTPGQGLQFLFEYFSETQRNKGNFPGRFSGRQFSNSRSEMNVSTLELGDSALYLCASSWNTGELFFGEGSRLTVL.

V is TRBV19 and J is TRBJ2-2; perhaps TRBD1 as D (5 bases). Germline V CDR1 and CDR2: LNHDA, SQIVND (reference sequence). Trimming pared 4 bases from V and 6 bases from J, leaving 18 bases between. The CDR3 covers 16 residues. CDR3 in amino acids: CASSTPPRVESGELFF. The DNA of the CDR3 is TGTGCCAGTAGTACTCCGCCCAGGGTTGAATCCGGGGAGCTGTTTTTT.

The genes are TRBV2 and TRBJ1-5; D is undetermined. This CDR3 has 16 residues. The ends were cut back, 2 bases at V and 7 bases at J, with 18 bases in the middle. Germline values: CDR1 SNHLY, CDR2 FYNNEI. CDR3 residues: CASSERGNRARQPQHF. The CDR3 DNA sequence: TGTGCCAGCAGTGAACGAGGGAATCGGGCCCGACAGCCCCAGCATTTT.

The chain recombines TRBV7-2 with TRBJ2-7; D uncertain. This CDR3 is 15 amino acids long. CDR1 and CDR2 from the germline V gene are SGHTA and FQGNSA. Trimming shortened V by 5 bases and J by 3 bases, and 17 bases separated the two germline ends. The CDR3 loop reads CASSPRTLVGYEQYF. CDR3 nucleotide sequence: TGTGCCAGCAGCCCCCGGACCTTAGTAGGCTACGAGCAGTACTTC.

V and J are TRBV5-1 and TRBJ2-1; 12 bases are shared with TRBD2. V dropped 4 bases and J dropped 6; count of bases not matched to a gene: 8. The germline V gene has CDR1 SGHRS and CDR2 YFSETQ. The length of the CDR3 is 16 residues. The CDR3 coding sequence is TGCGCCAGCAGCCAGCCACTAGCGGGGGGCATCAATGAGCAGTTCTTC. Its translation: CASSQPLAGGINEQFF.

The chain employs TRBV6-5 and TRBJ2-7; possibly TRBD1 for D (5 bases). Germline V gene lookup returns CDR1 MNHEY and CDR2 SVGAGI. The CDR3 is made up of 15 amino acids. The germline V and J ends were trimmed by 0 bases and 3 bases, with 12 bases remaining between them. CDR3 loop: CASSYSSAGNYEQYF. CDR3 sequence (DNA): TGTGCCAGCAGTTACTCGAGCGCAGGGAACTACGAGCAGTACTTC.

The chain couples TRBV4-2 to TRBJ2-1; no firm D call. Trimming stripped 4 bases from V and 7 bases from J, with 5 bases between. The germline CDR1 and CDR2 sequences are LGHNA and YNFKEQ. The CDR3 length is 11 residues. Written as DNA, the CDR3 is TGTGCCAGCAGCCTCAAGAATGAGCAGTTCTTC. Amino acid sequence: CASSLKNEQFF.

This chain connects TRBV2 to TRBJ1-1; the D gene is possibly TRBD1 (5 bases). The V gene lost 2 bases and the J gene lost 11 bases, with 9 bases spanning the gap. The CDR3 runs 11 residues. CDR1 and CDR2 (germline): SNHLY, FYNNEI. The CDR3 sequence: CASSENGGAFF. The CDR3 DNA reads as TGTGCCAGCAGTGAAAATGGGGGGGCTTTCTTT.

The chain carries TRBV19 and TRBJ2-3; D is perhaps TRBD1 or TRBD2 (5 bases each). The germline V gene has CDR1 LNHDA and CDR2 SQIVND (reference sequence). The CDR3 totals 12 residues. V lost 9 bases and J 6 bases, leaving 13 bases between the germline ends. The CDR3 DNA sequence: TGTGCCAGCTCCAGGGAGTTTGATACGCAGTATTTT. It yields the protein CASSREFDTQYF.

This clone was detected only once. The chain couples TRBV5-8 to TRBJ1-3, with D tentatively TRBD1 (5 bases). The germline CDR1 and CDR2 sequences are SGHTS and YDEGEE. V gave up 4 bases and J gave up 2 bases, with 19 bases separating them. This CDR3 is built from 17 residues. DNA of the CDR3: TGTGCCAGCAGCCCCCTTACCGGGACGGGGACTGGAAACACCATATATTTT. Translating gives CASSPLTGTGTGNTIYF.

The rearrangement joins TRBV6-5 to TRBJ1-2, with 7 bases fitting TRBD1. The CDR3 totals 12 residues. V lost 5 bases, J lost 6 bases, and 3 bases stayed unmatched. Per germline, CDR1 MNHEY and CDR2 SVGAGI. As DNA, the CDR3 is TGTGCCAGCAGTCGACAGGGTAATGGCTACACCTTC. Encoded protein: CASSRQGNGYTF.

The CDR3 loop is CAWTRDSYEQYF. The CDR3 coding sequence is TGTGCCTGGACACGGGACTCCTACGAGCAGTACTTC. The chain uses TRBV30 and TRBJ2-7, with a possible D match to TRBD2 (5 bases). Trimming took 4 bases from V and 0 from J, leaving 7 bases between them. The CDR3 has 12 amino acids. The germline V gene has CDR1 GTSNPN and CDR2 SVGIG (reference sequence).

CDR3 amino acids: CASSPVDNQETQYF. DNA for the CDR3: TGTGCCAGCAGCCCGGTCGACAACCAAGAGACCCAGTACTTC. The chain links TRBV5-4 to TRBJ2-5; D ambiguous. The CDR3 consists of 14 residues. V was pared by 4 bases and J by 0 bases, with 10 bases between. Germline V gives CDR1 SGHNT, CDR2 YYREEE (reference sequence).

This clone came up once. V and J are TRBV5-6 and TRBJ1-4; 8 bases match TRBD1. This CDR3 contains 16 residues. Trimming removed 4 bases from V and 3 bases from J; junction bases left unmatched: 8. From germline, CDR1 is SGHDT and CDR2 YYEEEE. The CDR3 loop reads CASSRGTGWANEKLFF. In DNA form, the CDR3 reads TGTGCCAGCAGCCGGGGGACAGGCTGGGCTAATGAAAAACTGTTTTTT.

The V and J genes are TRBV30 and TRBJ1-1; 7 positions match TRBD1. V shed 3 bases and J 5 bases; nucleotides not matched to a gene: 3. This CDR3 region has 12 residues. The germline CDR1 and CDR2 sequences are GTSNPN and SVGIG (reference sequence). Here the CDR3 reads CAWSDRETEAFF. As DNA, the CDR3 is TGTGCCTGGAGCGACAGGGAAACTGAAGCTTTCTTT.

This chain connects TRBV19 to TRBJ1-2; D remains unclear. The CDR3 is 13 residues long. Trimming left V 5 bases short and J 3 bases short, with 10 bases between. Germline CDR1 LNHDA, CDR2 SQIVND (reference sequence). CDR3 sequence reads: CASSSEQYYGYTF. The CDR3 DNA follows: TGTGCCAGTAGTTCAGAGCAGTACTATGGCTACACCTTC. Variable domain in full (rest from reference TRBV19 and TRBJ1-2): DGGITQSPKYLFRKEGQNVTLSCEQNLNHDAMYWYRQDPGQGLRLIYYSQIVNDFQKGDIAEGYSVSREKKESFPLTVTSAQKNPTAFYLCASSSEQYYGYTFGSGTRLTVV.

The CDR3 coding sequence is TGCAGCGTTGAAGATCAAGAGGAGGGACTGTTTTTT. Translated: CSVEDQEEGLFF. This chain uses TRBV29-1 with TRBJ1-4; no firm D call. The length of the CDR3 is 12 residues. From germline, CDR1 is SQVTM and CDR2 ANQGSEA. With 0 bases removed from V and 13 bases from J, the gap between germline ends came to 12 bases.

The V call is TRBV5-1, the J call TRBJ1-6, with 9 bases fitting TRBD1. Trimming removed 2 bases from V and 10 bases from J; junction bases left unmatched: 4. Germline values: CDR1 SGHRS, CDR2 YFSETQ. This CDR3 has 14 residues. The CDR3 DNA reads TGCGCCAGCAGCTTAGGGACAGGGCAATCACCCCTCCACTTT. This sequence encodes CASSLGTGQSPLHF.

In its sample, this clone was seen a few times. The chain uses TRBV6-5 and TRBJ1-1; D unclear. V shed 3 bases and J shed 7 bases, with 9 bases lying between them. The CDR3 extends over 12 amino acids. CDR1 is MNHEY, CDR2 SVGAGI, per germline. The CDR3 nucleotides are TGTGCCAGCAGTTATACGGGATATGAAGCTTTCTTT. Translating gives CASSYTGYEAFF.

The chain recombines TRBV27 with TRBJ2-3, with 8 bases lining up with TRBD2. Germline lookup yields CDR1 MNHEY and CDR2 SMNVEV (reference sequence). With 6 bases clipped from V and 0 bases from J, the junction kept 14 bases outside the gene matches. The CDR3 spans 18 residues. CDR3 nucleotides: TGTGCCAGCAGCGACCCTTTACGGGGGGGTGCTAGCACAGATACGCAGTATTTT. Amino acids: CASSDPLRGGASTDTQYF.

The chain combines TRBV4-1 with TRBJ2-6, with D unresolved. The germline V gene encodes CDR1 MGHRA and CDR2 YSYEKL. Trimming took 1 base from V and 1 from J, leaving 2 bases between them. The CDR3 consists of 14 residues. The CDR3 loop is CASSQVSGANVLTF. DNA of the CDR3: TGCGCCAGCAGCCAAGTATCTGGGGCCAACGTCCTGACTTTC.

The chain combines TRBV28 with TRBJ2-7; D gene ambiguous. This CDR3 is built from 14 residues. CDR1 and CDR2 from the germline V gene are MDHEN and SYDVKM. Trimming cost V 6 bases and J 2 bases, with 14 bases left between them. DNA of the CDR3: TGTGCCAGCAGCCCCTATGGCGGTACCTACGAGCAGTACTTC. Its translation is CASSPYGGTYEQYF.

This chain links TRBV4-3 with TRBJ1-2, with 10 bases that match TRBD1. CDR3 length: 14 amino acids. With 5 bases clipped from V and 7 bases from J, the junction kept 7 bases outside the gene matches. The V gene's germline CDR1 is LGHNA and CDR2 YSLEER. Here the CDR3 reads CASSSRDRGSGYTF. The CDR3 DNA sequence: TGCGCCAGCAGCTCCAGGGACAGGGGATCTGGCTACACCTTC.